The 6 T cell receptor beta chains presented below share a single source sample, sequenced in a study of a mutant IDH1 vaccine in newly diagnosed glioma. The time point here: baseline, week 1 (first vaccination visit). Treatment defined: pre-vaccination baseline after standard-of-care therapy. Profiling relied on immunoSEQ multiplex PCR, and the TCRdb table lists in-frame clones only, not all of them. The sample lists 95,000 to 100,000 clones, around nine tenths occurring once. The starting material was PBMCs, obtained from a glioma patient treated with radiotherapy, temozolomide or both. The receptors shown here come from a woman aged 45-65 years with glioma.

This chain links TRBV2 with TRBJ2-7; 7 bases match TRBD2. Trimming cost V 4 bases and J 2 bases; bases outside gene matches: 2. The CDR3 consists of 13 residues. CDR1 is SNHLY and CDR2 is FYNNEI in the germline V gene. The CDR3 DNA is TGTGCCAGCAGTGTGGGAGGGCCCTACGAGCAGTACTTC. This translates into CASSVGGPYEQYF.

CDR3 in amino acids: CASSYSGTSGGTGELFF. The CDR3 DNA reads TGCGCCAGCAGCTACTCCGGGACTAGCGGGGGCACCGGGGAGCTGTTTTTT. This chain joins TRBV5-1 and TRBJ2-2; 14 nucleotides line up with TRBD2. The CDR3 sequence is 17 residues long. CDR1 and CDR2 (germline): SGHRS, YFSETQ. With V trimmed by 3 bases and J by 4 bases, 5 bases remained unmatched.

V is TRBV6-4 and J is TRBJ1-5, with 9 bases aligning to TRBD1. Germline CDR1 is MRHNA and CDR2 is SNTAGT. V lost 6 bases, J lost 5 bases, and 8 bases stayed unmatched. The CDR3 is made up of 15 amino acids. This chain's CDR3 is CASSCLQGADQPQHF. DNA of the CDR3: TGTGCCAGCAGCTGTCTACAGGGGGCCGATCAGCCCCAGCATTTT.

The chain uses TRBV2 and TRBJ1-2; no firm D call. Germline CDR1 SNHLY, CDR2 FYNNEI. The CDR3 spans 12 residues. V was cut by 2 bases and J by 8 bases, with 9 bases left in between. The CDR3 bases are TGTGCCAGCAGTGAACCTACCCACGGCTACACCTTC. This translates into CASSEPTHGYTF.

CDR3 nucleotides: TGTGCCAGCAGCTTCAATGGAGGAGGAGGCAATCAGCCCCAGCATTTT. Translated: CASSFNGGGGNQPQHF. The chain carries TRBV5-4 and TRBJ1-5; the D is unclear. The CDR3 length is 16 residues. Trimming took 2 bases from V and 2 from J, leaving 14 bases between them. Germline loops: CDR1 SGHNT, CDR2 YYREEE (reference sequence).

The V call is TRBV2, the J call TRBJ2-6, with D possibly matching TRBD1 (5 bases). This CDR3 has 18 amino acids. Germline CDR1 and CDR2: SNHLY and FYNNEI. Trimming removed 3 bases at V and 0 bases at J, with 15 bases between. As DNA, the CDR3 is TGTGCCAGCAGTGATGGGGCACCAGCCCACTCTGGGGCCAACGTCCTGACTTTC. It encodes CASSDGAPAHSGANVLTF.